This entry describes one T cell receptor (beta chain). Documented time point: newly diagnosed GD, antithyroid drugs for less than 3 months. RNA extracted from PBMCs served as the sequencing template. The data stem from a study of regulatory T cells in long-lasting Graves disease. Through Arm-PCR of CDR3 regions and iRepertoire HTBI primers, TCR beta libraries were built. Original handling: Samples collectively showed 60 to 75 TRBV and approximately 13 TRBJ segments. Via MiXCR, TCRdb re-called the multiplex PCR reads, giving one row per CDR3 protein. Clone size and V and J calls follow TCRdb, not the original study. The sample gives hundreds of thousands of distinct CDR3 sequences, roughly 15% of which show up once; 18% is in the top ten. This sample also appeared in a second study, on T cells in Graves' hyperthyroidism and ophthalmopathy.

The material was peripheral blood mononuclear cells (PBMCs), obtained at new diagnosis, from a patient treated with antithyroid drugs. The sequence was collected from a woman in her twenties or thirties with Graves disease.

The CDR3, as DNA: TGCAGTGCCCCTGAGGCGGGGGGCAAAAACATTCAGTACTTC. This gives the protein CSAPEAGGKNIQYF. The chain employs TRBV20-1 and TRBJ2-4; 8 positions agree with TRBD2. V was pared by 6 bases and J by 3 bases, with 7 bases of the junction left unmatched. Germline values: CDR1 DFQATT, CDR2 SNEGSKA (reference sequence). This CDR3 spans 14 amino acids.